The 25 T cell receptor beta chains below come from one sample, sequenced in a study of OX40 agonist ivuxolimab in advanced cancers. Some clones are missing from TCRdb's copy, which holds only in-frame ones; the method was immunoSEQ multiplex PCR. The table shows about 58,000 clones, with over 80% occurring only once. The input for sequencing was CD4+ or CD8+ T cells sorted from blood, taken in a trial of the OX40 agonist ivuxolimab. The receptors shown here come from an adult with an advanced solid tumor such as melanoma, head and neck, liver or kidney cancer.

The V and J genes are TRBV15 and TRBJ2-2; tentative D call: TRBD1 (6 bases). Trimming pared 3 bases from V and 0 bases from J, leaving 8 bases between. Per the germline V gene, CDR1 is LNHNV and CDR2 is YYDKDF (reference sequence). The CDR3 has 15 amino acids. The CDR3 region has the DNA TGTGCCACCAGCAGGGGACATTCGAACACCGGGGAGCTGTTTTTT. This translates into CATSRGHSNTGELFF.

The chain recombines TRBV11-3 with TRBJ2-1; no definite D call. The CDR3 has 14 amino acids. Between the trimmed V and J ends, which lost 3 bases and 7 bases, there was a span of 13 bases. CDR1 is SGHNT and CDR2 is YENEEA in the germline V gene. The CDR3 spells CASSLGRVSNEQFF. CDR3 in DNA: TGTGCCAGCAGCTTGGGTAGGGTTTCGAATGAGCAGTTCTTC.

CDR3 in DNA: TGTGCCATCAGCAATGACAGGGGTGCATTCTTC. This codes for CAISNDRGAFF. The rearrangement uses TRBV10-3 and TRBJ2-1; 8 nucleotides agree with TRBD1. In germline, CDR1 is ENHRY, CDR2 SYGVKD. Unmatched junction bases numbered 8, after V lost 6 bases and J lost 16 bases. This CDR3 has 11 amino acids.

This sequence joins TRBV28 and TRBJ2-7; the match to TRBD1 covers 7 bases. The CDR3 spans 11 residues. Germline V lookup: CDR1 MDHEN, CDR2 SYDVKM. V trimming: 9 bases; J trimming: 4 bases; junction bases outside the gene matches: 3. The CDR3 nucleotides are TGTGCCAGTGAGACAGGGTACGAGCAGTACTTC. Amino acid sequence: CASETGYEQYF.

This chain links TRBV30 with TRBJ1-1, with D possibly being TRBD1 (5 bases). This CDR3 spans 14 amino acids. From germline, CDR1 is GTSNPN and CDR2 SVGIG (reference sequence). Trimming pared 0 bases from V and 3 bases from J, leaving 11 bases between. The CDR3 spells CAWSVGRVDTEAFF. CDR3 DNA: TGTGCCTGGAGTGTAGGCAGGGTAGACACTGAAGCTTTCTTT.

The chain joins TRBV6-4 to TRBJ2-7, with 12 bases that match TRBD1. V shed 5 bases, J shed 9 bases, and the junction held 11 bases outside the gene matches. Germline assignment: CDR1 MRHNA and CDR2 SNTAGT. The CDR3 has 15 amino acids. The CDR3 nucleotides are TGTGCCAGCAGTTACGGGGGGACAGGGGGCCAAGTGCAGTACTTC. Translating it yields CASSYGGTGGQVQYF.

The gene calls are TRBV5-5 and TRBJ1-5, with no clear D. CDR3 length: 12 residues. Germline-derived CDR1 and CDR2 are SGHKS and YYEKEE (reference sequence). Trimming removed 2 bases at V and 7 bases at J, with 7 bases between. For the CDR3, the DNA is TGTGCCAGCAGCTTTTTAGGGCAGCCCCAGCATTTT. Its translation is CASSFLGQPQHF.

The chain has TRBV21-1 and TRBJ2-4; TRBD2, the D gene given by the table, was not confirmed from the DNA. TRBV21-1 is designated a pseudogene. The CDR3 length is 16 residues. The CDR3 bases are TGTGCCAGCAGCTCCCTAGCGGGAGAGGCCAAAAACATTCAGTACTTC. Its translation is CASSSLAGEAKNIQYF.

The V call is TRBV9, the J call TRBJ2-7; tentatively, D is TRBD2 (6 bases). CDR1 is SGDLS and CDR2 is YYNGEE in the germline V gene. Trimming removed 0 bases from V and 3 bases from J, with 13 bases in between. The CDR3 runs 15 residues. The CDR3 loop is CASSVGLGGVYEQYF. CDR3 in DNA: TGTGCCAGCAGCGTAGGCTTAGGCGGGGTCTACGAGCAGTACTTC.

V usage is TRBV6-5 and J usage is TRBJ2-1; possibly TRBD2 for D (6 bases). The CDR3 spans 13 residues. Germline V gene lookup returns CDR1 MNHEY and CDR2 SVGAGI. V was shortened by 6 bases and J by 8 bases, with 14 bases between the two germline ends. The CDR3 nucleotides are TGTGCCAGCAGATGGACCGGCGGGGATGAGCAGTTCTTC. This sequence encodes CASRWTGGDEQFF.

The CDR3 sequence: CASSVGTATNEKLFF. CDR3 in DNA: TGCGCCAGCAGTGTAGGGACGGCAACTAATGAAAAACTGTTTTTT. The chain is built from TRBV10-2 and TRBJ1-4; D may be TRBD1 (5 bases). Trimming removed 4 bases from V and 0 bases from J, with 9 bases in between. Per the germline V gene, CDR1 is WSHSY and CDR2 is SAAADI. The CDR3 is 15 amino acids.

The gene calls are TRBV11-1 and TRBJ1-1; D is unclear. This CDR3 contains 16 residues. Germline CDR1 SGHAT, CDR2 FQDESV (reference sequence). Trimming removed 1 base from V and 0 bases from J, with 12 bases in between. The CDR3 loop reads CASSLETADLNTEAFF. The CDR3 DNA sequence: TGTGCCAGCAGCTTAGAAACGGCTGACCTGAACACTGAAGCTTTCTTT.

This clone was seen just once. This chain links TRBV5-1 with TRBJ2-2; D possibly corresponds to TRBD1 (6 bases). Germline loops: CDR1 SGHRS, CDR2 YFSETQ. The V gene lost 1 base and the J gene lost 7 bases, with 14 bases spanning the gap. The CDR3 contains 15 residues. The CDR3 DNA follows: TGCGCCAGCAGCTTGTCTCCAGGGGAGATCGGGGAGCTGTTTTTT. As protein: CASSLSPGEIGELFF.

The rearrangement joins TRBV15 to TRBJ1-4; 9 bases map to TRBD1. Trimming took 0 bases from V and 2 from J; bases not matched to a gene: 4. CDR3 length: 17 amino acids. CDR1 and CDR2 from the germline V gene are LNHNV and YYDKDF (reference sequence). As DNA, the CDR3 is TGTGCCACCAGCAGAGATCACAGGGGGCGGACTAATGAAAAACTGTTTTTT. Translated: CATSRDHRGRTNEKLFF.

The genes are TRBV30 and TRBJ2-7; D uncertain. The germline V gene has CDR1 GTSNPN and CDR2 SVGIG (reference sequence). The CDR3 length is 14 residues. Trimming shortened V by 0 bases and J by 7 bases, and 16 bases separated the two germline ends. The CDR3 region is CAWSVSFPSWEQYF. The CDR3 DNA reads as TGTGCCTGGAGTGTATCCTTCCCAAGCTGGGAGCAGTACTTC.

This chain uses TRBV27 with TRBJ2-7; no clear D gene. There are 14 residues in the CDR3. Between the trimmed V and J ends, which lost 0 bases and 5 bases, there was a span of 11 bases. The germline V gene has CDR1 MNHEY and CDR2 SMNVEV (reference sequence). Written as DNA, the CDR3 is TGTGCCAGCAGTTTATCGGTGGGAATGCACGAGCAGTACTTC. Translated, it gives CASSLSVGMHEQYF.

The rearrangement uses TRBV7-9 and TRBJ2-7; 9 positions agree with TRBD1. Germline CDR1 reads SEHNR; CDR2 reads FQNEAQ (reference sequence). Trimming at V came to 6 bases and at J to 4 bases, leaving 7 bases not matched to a gene. This CDR3 comprises 14 residues. The DNA of the CDR3 is TGTGCCAGCAGTCAAGGGACAGGGCGGTACGAGCAGTACTTC. It yields the protein CASSQGTGRYEQYF.

The genes are TRBV7-3 and TRBJ2-3; TRBD1 is a possible D gene (6 bases). CDR3 size: 15 residues. Trimming took off 5 bases at V and 2 bases at J, with 14 bases between the two ends. Germline CDR1 is SGHTA and CDR2 is FQGTGA. The CDR3 is CASSATTGTTDTQYF. Here the CDR3 DNA reads TGTGCCAGCAGCGCAACAACAGGGACCACAGATACGCAGTATTTT.

The chain recombines TRBV2 with TRBJ1-5; 8 bases align to TRBD1. The CDR3 is made up of 13 amino acids. The V and J ends lost 4 bases and 4 bases, in that order; junction bases with no gene match: 0. Looked up from germline, CDR1 is SNHLY and CDR2 is FYNNEI. CDR3 in amino acids: CASSGQGNQPQHF. The CDR3, as DNA: TGTGCCAGCAGTGGACAGGGGAATCAGCCCCAGCATTTT.

A single count supports this clone. The rearrangement joins TRBV6-5 to TRBJ2-7; TRBD2 matches at 12 bases. In germline, CDR1 is MNHEY, CDR2 SVGAGI. CDR3 length: 15 residues. With 2 bases clipped from V and 3 bases from J, the junction kept 2 bases outside the gene matches. The CDR3 bases are TGTGCCAGCAGTTACGGACTAGCGGGAAGCTACGAGCAGTACTTC. It encodes CASSYGLAGSYEQYF.

The chain couples TRBV11-2 to TRBJ2-5, with TRBD1 matching 10 bases. The V gene's germline CDR1 is SGHAT and CDR2 FQNNGV. Losses at the gene ends were 7 bases for V and 7 bases for J; bases not matched to a gene: 3. The length of the CDR3 is 12 residues. This CDR3 reads CASTRDRGTQYF. The CDR3 region has the DNA TGTGCCAGCACCAGGGACAGGGGGACCCAGTACTTC.

This clone came up once. The chain has TRBV6-1 and TRBJ1-5; 8 nucleotides match TRBD1. From germline, CDR1 is MNHNS and CDR2 SASEGT. This CDR3 comprises 13 residues. V was pared by 8 bases and J by 7 bases, with 7 bases of the junction left unmatched. CDR3 nucleotide sequence: TGTGCCAGCGACAGGGGTCTCCGGCAGCCCCAGCATTTT. Amino acids: CASDRGLRQPQHF.

The chain combines TRBV10-3 with TRBJ1-1; 10 nucleotides match TRBD1. Looked up from germline, CDR1 is ENHRY and CDR2 is SYGVKD. The CDR3 loop spans 15 amino acids. V lost 4 bases to trimming and J lost 7 bases; unmatched junction nucleotides: 9. The CDR3 is CAISATGGRIFEAFF. Written as DNA, the CDR3 is TGTGCCATCAGTGCGACAGGGGGCCGAATCTTTGAAGCTTTCTTT.

In regard to this clone: The sample contains more than one DNA sequence encoding this CDR3. This rearrangement joins TRBV27 to TRBJ1-1; 8 bases map to TRBD1. CDR1 MNHEY and CDR2 SMNVEV come from the germline V gene (reference sequence). The CDR3 has 14 residues. The J segment lost 1 base and the V segment lost 5 bases, leaving 3 bases of the junction unmatched. CDR3 bases: TGTGCCAGCAGTGCCAGGGGGCAGAACACTGAAGCTTTCTTT. Amino acids: CASSARGQNTEAFF.

This clone occurred a few times. V gene TRBV6-5 combines with J gene TRBJ1-1; D ambiguous. The germline V and J ends were trimmed by 5 bases and 6 bases, with 13 bases remaining between them. Germline CDR1 is MNHEY and CDR2 is SVGAGI. The CDR3 runs to 13 residues. The CDR3 region has the DNA TGTGCCAGCAGTAGCCCTTGGGAATCTGAAGCTTTCTTT. Translated: CASSSPWESEAFF.